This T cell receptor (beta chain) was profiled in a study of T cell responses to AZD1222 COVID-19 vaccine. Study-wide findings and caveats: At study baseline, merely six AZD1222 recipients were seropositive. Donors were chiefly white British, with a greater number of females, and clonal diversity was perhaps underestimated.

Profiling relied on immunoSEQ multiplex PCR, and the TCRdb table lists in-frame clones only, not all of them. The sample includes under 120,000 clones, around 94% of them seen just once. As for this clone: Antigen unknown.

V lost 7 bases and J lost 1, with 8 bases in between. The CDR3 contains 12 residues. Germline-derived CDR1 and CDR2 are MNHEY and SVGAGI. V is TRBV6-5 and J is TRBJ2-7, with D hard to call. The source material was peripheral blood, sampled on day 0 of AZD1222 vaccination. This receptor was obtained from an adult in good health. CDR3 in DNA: TGTGCCAGCATGGGCACGTCCTACGAGCAGTACTTC. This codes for CASMGTSYEQYF.